This T cell receptor beta chain was identified during a study of blood T cells in healthy people across ages. The study, taken as a whole, reports: Using unsorted PBMCs precluded a conclusive naive versus antigen-experienced comparison.

Sample-barcoded 5' priming and a J-beta primer mix drove a second PCR of 7 to 11 cycles. Every single cDNA molecule received a tag from a template-switch adaptor with 12 random nucleotides. Via MiXCR, TCRdb re-called the 5' RACE reads, giving one row per CDR3 protein. The table shows about 1 million distinct CDR3 sequences, with 45% occurring only once. There are 16 residues in the CDR3. Germline CDR1 KGHSH, CDR2 LQKENI. Trimming removed 4 bases from V and 0 bases from J; junction bases left unmatched: 6. For this clonotype: Its antigen is still unknown.

The origin of this receptor is a woman aged 55-69 years in good health. What was sequenced was blood. The chain recombines TRBV18 with TRBJ2-7, with 10 bases fitting TRBD2. CDR3 protein: CASSRGTSADSYEQYF. Here the CDR3 DNA reads TGTGCCAGCTCACGGGGGACTAGCGCCGACTCCTACGAGCAGTACTTC.